This TCR beta chain originates from a study of cytomegalovirus exposure and HLA in healthy donors. The PCR used 60 Vbeta and 13 Jbeta primers. Authors' methods: Roughly 10 million shared chains were among roughly 81 million unique TCR beta chains counted in a later analysis. Profiling relied on immunoSEQ multiplex PCR, and the TCRdb table lists in-frame clones only, not all of them. The V and J calls and clone size were taken over from that table, and D and trimming were inferred from the DNA. This sample contains roughly 41,000 clones. Study results and limitations: In an earlier analysis, productive rearrangement rates for most beta V segments clustered near 87% or 30%. It was confirmed in vitro that three of the CMV-associated chains were specific for CMV antigens.

Worth noting for this clone: Its specificity is not known.

The ends were cut back, 6 bases at V and 5 bases at J, with 7 bases in the middle. CDR1 is LNHNV, CDR2 YYDKDF, per germline (reference sequence). This CDR3 has 12 amino acids. The sample was PBMCs. V is TRBV15 and J is TRBJ1-4; D unclear. The clonotype was recovered from a middle-aged woman in good health and CMV-seronegative. CDR3 protein: CATSHENEKLFF. In nucleotides, the CDR3 is TGTGCCACCAGTCACGAGAATGAAAAACTGTTTTTT. Variable domain in full (rest from reference TRBV15 and TRBJ1-4): DAMVIQNPRYQVTQFGKPVTLSCSQTLNHNVMYWYQQKSSQAPKLLFHYYDKDFNNEADTPDNFQSRRPNTSFCFLDIRSPGLGDTAMYLCATSHENEKLFFGSGTQLSVL.